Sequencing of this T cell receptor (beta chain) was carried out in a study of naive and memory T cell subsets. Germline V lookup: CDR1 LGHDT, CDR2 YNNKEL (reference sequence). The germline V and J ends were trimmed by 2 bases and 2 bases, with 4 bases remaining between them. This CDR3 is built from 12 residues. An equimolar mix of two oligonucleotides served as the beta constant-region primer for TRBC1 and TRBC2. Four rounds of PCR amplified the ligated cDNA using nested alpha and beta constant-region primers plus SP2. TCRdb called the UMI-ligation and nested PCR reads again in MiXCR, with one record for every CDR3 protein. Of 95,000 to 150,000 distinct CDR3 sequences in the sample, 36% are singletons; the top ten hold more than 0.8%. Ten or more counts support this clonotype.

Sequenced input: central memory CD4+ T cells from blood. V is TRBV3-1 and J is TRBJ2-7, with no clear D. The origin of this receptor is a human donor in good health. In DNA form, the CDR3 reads TGTGCCAGCAGCCAAACGGCCTACGAGCAGTACTTC. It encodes CASSQTAYEQYF.